This T cell receptor beta chain was identified during a study of metastatic and nonmetastatic thyroid tumors. All patients reached thyroid surgery having received no treatment beforehand. TCRdb re-called the PCR reads through MiXCR. This sample has around 20,000 clones, with about a sixth found just once. Germline V CDR1 and CDR2: SNHLY, FYNNEI. V trimming: 7 bases; J trimming: 3 bases; junction bases outside the gene matches: 6. CDR3 length: 14 amino acids. The J gene is TRBJ2-7, the V gene TRBV2; TRBD2 aligns across 10 bases. The sample taken for sequencing was tumor tissue. The sequence derives from a female donor with papillary thyroid cancer or a benign thyroid nodule (not recorded which). Some clones in this sample may be carry-over from other donors' samples. As DNA, the CDR3 is TGTGCCAGCAACCAAGCGGGGGGGCTCTACGAGCAGTACTTC. Amino acids: CASNQAGGLYEQYF. The full variable domain, with the rest looked up from reference TRBV2 and TRBJ2-7, is EPEVTQTPSHQVTQMGQEVILRCVPISNHLYFYWYRQILGQKVEFLVSFYNNEISEKSEIFDDQFSVERPDGSNFTLKIRSTKLEDSAMYFCASNQAGGLYEQYFGPGTRLTVT.